Detailed here is one TCR beta chain. The antigen is unknown. The data are from a study of Ad26.COV2.S vaccination and SARS-CoV-2 variants. Documented treatment: about 20 received Ad26.COV2.S at low or high dose, single or two shots; roughly five received placebo; per-sample allocation not given. Specimen acquisition occurred on day 63 following the initial vaccine or placebo injection. Participants' vaccine, an Ad26 vector, delivered Wuhan-strain SARS-CoV-2 spike. Study-level results: Placebo recipients showed lower spike-specific TCR breadth than vaccinees. In TCR breadth and depth analyses, total T cell responses may have been underestimated. The study found similar non-spike TCR breadth in vaccine and placebo recipients.

Profiled with immunoSEQ multiplex PCR; TCRdb holds only in-frame clones, not every one. The sample has 430,000 or so clones, 80% to 95% seen once. The CDR3 sequence is 15 residues long. Germline lookup yields CDR1 SEHNR and CDR2 FQNEAQ (reference sequence). V lost 5 bases, J lost 4 bases, and 8 bases stayed unmatched. The material was peripheral blood, obtained in a trial of Ad26.COV2.S vaccine versus placebo. The receptor was derived from a person between 18 and 65 years old who received the Ad26.COV2.S COVID-19 vaccine or a placebo. V gene TRBV7-9 combines with J gene TRBJ2-7; 10 bases align to TRBD2. CDR3 coding DNA: TGTGCCAGCAGCGGCGGAGCGGGAGGGATGTACGAGCAGTACTTC. Encoded protein: CASSGGAGGMYEQYF.